The rows below give T cell receptor gamma chains drawn from one sample of a study of human gamma delta and Vdelta1 T cells. TCRdb made new clone calls on the PCR reads using CATT. This table holds 7,000 to 10,000 gamma-chain clones, around 50% found once. Their recognized antigens are unknown. Sequencing was done on a sample of Vdelta1 gamma-delta T cells from blood grown in culture (DOT cells). Receptors originate from a human donor in good health. CDR3s include the opening cysteine and the closing phenylalanine or tryptophan. Clone size is not always given. Where it is, it says once, few, many or a class for expanded clones.

j_call clone_size v_call cdr3_nt cdr3_aa
TRGJ1/TRGJ2 few TRGV4 TGTGCCACCTGGGATGGGCTTTATTATAAGAAACTCTTT CATWDGLYYKKLF
TRGJP2 NA TRGV3 TGTGCCACCTGGGGTGGTAGGATCAAGACGTTT CATWGGRIKTF
TRGJ1/TRGJ2 few TRGV9 TGTGCCTTGTGGGAGGGAGTTTATTATAAGAAACTCTTT CALWEGVYYKKLF
TRGJ1/TRGJ2 NA TRGV9 TGTGCCTTGAGTTATAAGAAACTCTTT CALSYKKLF
TRGJ1/TRGJ2 NA TRGV3 TGTGCCACCTGGGACGCGGGATTTGGATATAAGAAACTCTTT CATWDAGFGYKKLF
TRGJ1/TRGJ2 NA TRGV9 TGTGCCTTGTGGGAGGTGCGGCTGAGGGGTTATTATTATAAGAAACTCTTT CALWEVRLRGYYYKKLF
TRGJ1/TRGJ2 NA TRGV9 TGTGCCTTGTGGGAGACGATAAAGAATTATTATAAGAAACTCTTT CALWETIKNYYKKLF
TRGJ1/TRGJ2 NA TRGV5 TGTGCCACCTGGGACAGGCGAGATTATAAGAAACTCTTT CATWDRRDYKKLF
TRGJ1/TRGJ2 NA TRGV9 TGTGCCTTGTGGGATCAAATGGGGAAACTCTTT CALWDQMGKLF
TRGJP NA TRGV3 TGTGCCACCTGGGACGGGGGCGAGTTGGGCAAAAAAATCAAGGTATTT CATWDGGELGKKIKVF
TRGJ1/TRGJ2 NA TRGV2 TGTGCCACCTGGGAGACCGATTATAAGAAACTCTTT CATWETDYKKLF